The 2 T cell receptor beta chains reported below all come from one sample, sequenced in a study of blood T cell repertoires in COVID-19. The assay was immunoSEQ multiplex PCR, and TCRdb's table has in-frame clones only and misses some. The sample records approximately 33,000 clones, approximately 86% being singletons. Sequencing was carried out using peripheral blood. All receptors come from a man between 60 and 70 years old with COVID-19, enrolled during active disease.

This sequence joins TRBV5-5 and TRBJ1-4; 7 nucleotides line up with TRBD1. Germline loops: CDR1 SGHKS, CDR2 YYEKEE (reference sequence). There are 15 residues in the CDR3. J was trimmed by 6 bases and V by 5 bases; bases with no gene match: 10. CDR3 region: CASRPTGDDDEKLFF. The CDR3 region has the DNA TGTGCCAGCAGACCTACAGGGGATGATGATGAAAAACTGTTTTTT.

V and J are TRBV5-1 and TRBJ2-1; TRBD2 matches 9 bases. CDR3 length: 14 amino acids. With V trimmed by 2 bases and J by 9 bases, 6 bases remained unmatched. In germline, CDR1 is SGHRS, CDR2 YFSETQ. CDR3 sequence: CASSLPGLAVEQFF. The DNA for the CDR3 is TGCGCCAGCAGCTTACCGGGACTAGCAGTTGAGCAGTTCTTC.